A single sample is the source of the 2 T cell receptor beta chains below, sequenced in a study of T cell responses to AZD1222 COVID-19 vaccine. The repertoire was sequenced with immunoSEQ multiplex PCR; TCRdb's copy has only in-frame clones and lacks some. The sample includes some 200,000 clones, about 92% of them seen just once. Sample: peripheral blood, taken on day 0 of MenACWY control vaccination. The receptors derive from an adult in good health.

The DNA for the CDR3 is TGTGCCAGCAGCCAATCGTTCCGCGGGGGTGTGAGAGAGACCCAGTACTTC. Protein: CASSQSFRGGVRETQYF. The chain joins TRBV4-2 to TRBJ2-5; 7 positions agree with TRBD2. J was trimmed by 4 bases and V by 2 bases; bases with no gene match: 13. Germline V gives CDR1 LGHNA, CDR2 YNFKEQ. CDR3 size: 17 residues.

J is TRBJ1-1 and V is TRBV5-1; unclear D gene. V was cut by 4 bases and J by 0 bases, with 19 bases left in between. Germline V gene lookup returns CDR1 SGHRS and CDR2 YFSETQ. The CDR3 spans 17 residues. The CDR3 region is CASSRDDRNRLNTEAFF. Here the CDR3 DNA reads TGCGCCAGCAGCCGCGACGACCGCAATAGGCTGAACACTGAAGCTTTCTTT.